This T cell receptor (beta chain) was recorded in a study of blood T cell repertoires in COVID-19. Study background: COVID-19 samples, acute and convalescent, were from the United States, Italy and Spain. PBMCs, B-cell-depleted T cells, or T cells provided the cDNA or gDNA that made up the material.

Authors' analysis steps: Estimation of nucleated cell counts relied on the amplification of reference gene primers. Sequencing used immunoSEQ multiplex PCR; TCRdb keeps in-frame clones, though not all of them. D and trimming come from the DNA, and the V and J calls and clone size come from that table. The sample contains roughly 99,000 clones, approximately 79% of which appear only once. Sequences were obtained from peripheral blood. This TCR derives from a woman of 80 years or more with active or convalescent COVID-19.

This CDR3 is CASSFPGHTPGGYGYTF. CDR3 nucleotide sequence: TGTGCCAGCAGTTTCCCGGGACACACTCCCGGAGGCTATGGCTACACCTTC. The chain carries TRBV28 and TRBJ1-2; possibly TRBD1 for D (6 bases). V lost 3 bases and J 4 bases, leaving 21 bases between the germline ends. The CDR3 is 17 amino acids. Germline V gene sequence: CDR1 MDHEN, CDR2 SYDVKM.